One sample yielded the 27 T cell receptor beta chains listed below, sequenced in a study of radiation and T cells in renal cell carcinoma. Time point: blood 2 weeks post-SBRT. Sample treatment: 15 Gy SBRT to primary tumor, nephrectomy 4 weeks later. Assay used: immunoSEQ multiplex PCR; TCRdb lists only in-frame clones, some missing. The sample includes 160,000 or so clones, roughly 87% seen only once; the top ten take 10% to 15%. Sequenced material: blood, taken from a patient whose treatment included radiotherapy and nephrectomy. The receptor set was obtained from a woman between 45 and 60 years old with renal cell carcinoma.

This clone was picked up one time. This sequence joins TRBV6-5 and TRBJ1-6; D unclear. The V gene's germline CDR1 is MNHEY and CDR2 SVGAGI. V lost 6 bases and J lost 2, with 11 bases in between. The CDR3 has 15 residues. CDR3 DNA sequence: TGTGCCAGCAGCTTCGCGGACCCCTATAATTCACCCCTCCACTTT. This gives the protein CASSFADPYNSPLHF.

The chain employs TRBV2 and TRBJ1-1, with D possibly TRBD1 on 6 matching bases. The CDR3 length is 15 residues. Per the germline V gene, CDR1 is SNHLY and CDR2 is FYNNEI. V was cut by 7 bases and J by 1 base, with 16 bases left in between. In nucleotides, the CDR3 is TGTGCCAGCAAAGGGGGTTCTCCCTGGAACACTGAAGCTTTCTTT. As protein: CASKGGSPWNTEAFF.

The CDR3 nucleotides read TGTGCCAGCAGAGAAGCAGCCAAAAACATTCAGTACTTC. As protein: CASREAAKNIQYF. V gene TRBV6-5 combines with J gene TRBJ2-4; no reliable D call. Trimming left V 6 bases short and J 0 bases short, with 6 bases between. The CDR3 has 13 amino acids. Germline V gene lookup returns CDR1 MNHEY and CDR2 SVGAGI.

The chain's CDR3 is CASSPSTGSYEQYF. CDR3 DNA sequence: TGTGCCAGCTCACCCTCGACGGGGAGCTACGAGCAGTACTTC. The chain employs TRBV18 and TRBJ2-7; D perhaps matches TRBD2 (5 bases). The germline V gene has CDR1 KGHSH and CDR2 LQKENI. With 3 bases removed from V and 3 bases from J, the gap between germline ends came to 12 bases. The CDR3 sequence is 14 residues long.

CDR3 DNA sequence: TGTGCCAGCAGCAGAGGGGGGGCGCGGGAGGATACGCAGTATTTT. Translation: CASSRGGAREDTQYF. The V call is TRBV5-4, the J call TRBJ2-3; D is perhaps TRBD2 (7 bases). CDR3 length: 15 amino acids. Germline V gives CDR1 SGHNT, CDR2 YYREEE (reference sequence). V was clipped by 4 bases and J by 6 bases, with 18 bases between them.

This clone showed up just a few times. The V call is TRBV6-5, the J call TRBJ2-5; TRBD1 aligns across 8 bases. The CDR3 contains 15 residues. V trimming: 4 bases; J trimming: 4 bases; junction bases outside the gene matches: 8. The germline CDR1 and CDR2 sequences are MNHEY and SVGAGI. The DNA for the CDR3 is TGTGCCAGCAGTTCCGGACAGGGATGGGGAGAGACCCAGTACTTC. Amino acid sequence: CASSSGQGWGETQYF.

This clone was counted a single time. The rearrangement links TRBV14 to TRBJ1-2; 7 nucleotides agree with TRBD1. Per germline, CDR1 SGHDN and CDR2 FVKESK. V was pared by 1 base and J by 4 bases, with 6 bases of the junction left unmatched. The CDR3 runs to 15 residues. The chain's CDR3 is CASSQGQGDSYGYTF. For the CDR3, the DNA is TGTGCCAGCAGCCAAGGCCAGGGGGACTCCTATGGCTACACCTTC.

The chain is built from TRBV5-1 and TRBJ2-2, with TRBD2 identical over 7 bases. Looked up from germline, CDR1 is SGHRS and CDR2 is YFSETQ. The CDR3 runs 16 residues. Trimming took 0 bases from V and 4 from J; bases not matched to a gene: 6. The CDR3 nucleotides read TGCGCCAGCAGCTTGGAAGCGGGGACGGTCACCGGGGAGCTGTTTTTT. The encoded protein is CASSLEAGTVTGELFF. The whole variable domain, remainder taken from reference TRBV5-1 and TRBJ2-2, is KAGVTQTPRYLIKTRGQQVTLSCSPISGHRSVSWYQQTPGQGLQFLFEYFSETQRNKGNFPGRFSGRQFSNSRSEMNVSTLELGDSALYLCASSLEAGTVTGELFFGEGSRLTVL.

This clone was recorded once. V usage is TRBV6-5 and J usage is TRBJ1-4, with 10 bases matching TRBD1. Germline-derived CDR1 and CDR2 are MNHEY and SVGAGI. The CDR3 contains 16 residues. The ends lost 0 bases at V and 8 bases at J; junction bases unmatched: 6. The CDR3 coding sequence is TGTGCCAGCAGTTACTCCCTGGGGACAGGGGACGAAAAACTGTTTTTT. Translation: CASSYSLGTGDEKLFF.

The CDR3 here is CASSLIPGAYEQYF. The CDR3 DNA follows: TGCGCCAGCAGCTTGATCCCAGGAGCCTACGAGCAGTACTTC. The rearrangement links TRBV5-1 to TRBJ2-7, with no clear D. This CDR3 region has 14 residues. Trimming cost V 1 base and J 2 bases, with 10 bases left between them. Germline CDR1 SGHRS, CDR2 YFSETQ.

The gene calls are TRBV4-3 and TRBJ1-2, with a possible D match to TRBD1 (6 bases). The germline V gene encodes CDR1 LGHNA and CDR2 YSLEER. Trimming took off 1 base at V and 6 bases at J, with 18 bases between the two ends. The CDR3 extends over 16 amino acids. The CDR3 reads CASSQGARAGEDGYTF. The CDR3 coding sequence is TGCGCCAGCAGCCAAGGGGCCCGGGCAGGGGAGGATGGCTACACCTTC.

The gene calls are TRBV7-2 and TRBJ2-7; 11 bases align to TRBD2. The CDR3 length is 18 residues. Germline loops: CDR1 SGHTA, CDR2 FQGNSA. V was clipped by 0 bases and J by 4 bases; unmatched bases: 11. In DNA, the CDR3 is TGTGCCAGCAGCTTAGCGGCTAGCGGGGGGACCCAACTATACGAGCAGTACTTC. Translating it yields CASSLAASGGTQLYEQYF.

The rearrangement joins TRBV4-1 to TRBJ1-5; 9 bases are shared with TRBD1. The germline gives CDR1 MGHRA, CDR2 YSYEKL. V lost 0 bases and J lost 5; bases outside the gene matches: 2. This CDR3 comprises 15 residues. DNA for the CDR3: TGCGCCAGCAGCCAAGATGGACAGGGGTATCAGCCCCAGCATTTT. Amino acid sequence: CASSQDGQGYQPQHF.

The rearrangement joins TRBV7-9 to TRBJ2-7; D is perhaps TRBD1 or TRBD2 (5 bases each). The CDR3 contains 14 residues. Per the germline V gene, CDR1 is SEHNR and CDR2 is FQNEAQ (reference sequence). V lost 5 bases to trimming and J lost 4 bases, with 15 bases between them. The CDR3 region is CASSPEGPKYEQYF. Written as DNA, the CDR3 is TGTGCCAGCAGCCCCGAGGGGCCTAAGTACGAGCAGTACTTC.

The rearrangement links TRBV2 to TRBJ1-5; D is undetermined. This CDR3 spans 14 amino acids. Trimming left V 0 bases short and J 4 bases short, with 7 bases between. Germline CDR1 is SNHLY and CDR2 is FYNNEI. CDR3 sequence: CASSEANRNQPQHF. CDR3 bases: TGTGCCAGCAGTGAAGCGAATAGGAATCAGCCCCAGCATTTT.

The gene calls are TRBV10-2 and TRBJ1-5; D might be TRBD1 (6 bases). CDR1 WSHSY and CDR2 SAAADI come from the germline V gene. V lost 4 bases and J 2 bases, leaving 9 bases between the germline ends. This CDR3 comprises 14 residues. The CDR3 loop is CASSGAGGNQPQHF. The CDR3, as DNA: TGCGCCAGCAGTGGGGCAGGGGGCAATCAGCCCCAGCATTTT.

This clone has more than one count but fewer than ten. CDR3 DNA: TGTGCCAGCCGGGGGGCGGGGGTCAATTCACCCCTCCACTTT. Translation: CASRGAGVNSPLHF. This rearrangement joins TRBV12-1 to TRBJ1-6. TRBV12-1 is a recognized pseudogene. The CDR3 has 14 amino acids.

This clone was seen a single time. The rearrangement joins TRBV11-2 to TRBJ1-3; D uncertain. The CDR3 sequence is 15 residues long. Germline loops: CDR1 SGHAT, CDR2 FQNNGV. The V gene lost 8 bases and the J gene lost 0 bases, with 14 bases spanning the gap. The CDR3 is CASSLGSTSGNTIYF. CDR3 bases: TGTGCCAGCTCCTTGGGCAGTACCTCTGGAAACACCATATATTTT. Complete variable domain (other parts from reference TRBV11-2 and TRBJ1-3): EAGVAQSPRYKIIEKRQSVAFWCNPISGHATLYWYQQILGQGPKLLIQFQNNGVVDDSQLPKDRFSAERLKGVDSTLKIQPAKLEDSAVYLCASSLGSTSGNTIYFGEGSWLTVV.

J is TRBJ2-7 and V is TRBV6-6; TRBD1 aligns across 7 bases. The CDR3 extends over 14 amino acids. Germline lookup yields CDR1 MNHNY and CDR2 SVGAGI (reference sequence). Trimming removed 5 bases from V and 4 bases from J; junction bases left unmatched: 8. The CDR3 DNA reads TGTGCCAGCAGTCCAGACAGGGCCGGGTACGAGCAGTACTTC. Protein: CASSPDRAGYEQYF.

The rearrangement uses TRBV11-2 and TRBJ2-5; D perhaps matches TRBD2 (5 bases). Trimming removed 0 bases from V and 7 bases from J, with 12 bases in between. Germline loops: CDR1 SGHAT, CDR2 FQNNGV. There are 14 residues in the CDR3. The CDR3 loop reads CASSLDVWAGTQYF. The CDR3 DNA reads TGTGCCAGCAGCTTAGATGTCTGGGCGGGGACCCAGTACTTC.

This clone showed up many times. The chain carries TRBV5-1 and TRBJ2-1; possibly TRBD1 for D (7 bases). V lost 8 bases and J 4 bases, leaving 13 bases between the germline ends. CDR3 size: 13 residues. Germline CDR1 is SGHRS and CDR2 is YFSETQ. The CDR3 loop is CASSAGQYNEQFF. For the CDR3, the DNA is TGCGCCAGTTCCGCGGGACAGTACAATGAGCAGTTCTTC. Together with reference TRBV5-1 and TRBJ2-1, the CDR3 gives the full variable domain: KAGVTQTPRYLIKTRGQQVTLSCSPISGHRSVSWYQQTPGQGLQFLFEYFSETQRNKGNFPGRFSGRQFSNSRSEMNVSTLELGDSALYLCASSAGQYNEQFFGPGTRLTVL.

The chain combines TRBV4-1 with TRBJ2-5; D gene ambiguous. Germline CDR1 MGHRA, CDR2 YSYEKL. This CDR3 region has 16 residues. V was cut by 1 base and J by 4 bases, with 16 bases left in between. The CDR3 DNA sequence: TGCGCCAGCAGCCAAGTAGGGCCGGACCCTCGAGAGACCCAGTACTTC. This encodes CASSQVGPDPRETQYF.

V usage is TRBV6-1 and J usage is TRBJ2-1, with TRBD2 identical over 15 bases. CDR1 is MNHNS, CDR2 SASEGT, per germline. After removal of 5 bases from V and 10 bases from J, the junction contained 6 bases not matched to a gene. This CDR3 spans 15 amino acids. The CDR3 here is CASSRTSGGAVEQFF. The CDR3, as DNA: TGTGCCAGCAGTAGGACTAGCGGGGGGGCCGTGGAGCAGTTCTTC.

The chain joins TRBV4-3 to TRBJ2-1; 8 bases match TRBD2. Germline CDR1 LGHNA, CDR2 YSLEER. V shed 4 bases, J shed 8 bases, and the junction held 10 bases outside the gene matches. The CDR3 is made up of 15 amino acids. The CDR3 bases are TGCGCCAGCAGCCCACCCAACGGGGGGGTGGATGAGCAGTTCTTC. Protein product: CASSPPNGGVDEQFF.

The J gene is TRBJ1-2, the V gene TRBV4-1; TRBD1 agrees at 7 bases. From germline, CDR1 is MGHRA and CDR2 YSYEKL. The V and J ends lost 5 bases and 1 base, in that order; junction bases with no gene match: 7. There are 15 residues in the CDR3. CDR3 in DNA: TGCGCCAGCAGCGCTGGGACAGCAATTAACTATGGCTACACCTTC. This gives the protein CASSAGTAINYGYTF.

This rearrangement joins TRBV4-2 to TRBJ2-5; 9 bases fit TRBD2. V was clipped by 1 base and J by 0 bases; unmatched bases: 3. Germline-derived CDR1 and CDR2 are LGHNA and YNFKEQ. The CDR3 runs to 16 residues. The CDR3 sequence is CASSQGLAVYQETQYF. The CDR3 nucleotides read TGTGCCAGCAGCCAAGGACTAGCGGTGTACCAAGAGACCCAGTACTTC.

In its sample, this clone was seen once. The chain carries TRBV11-1 and TRBJ2-3; the D gene is possibly TRBD1 (6 bases). CDR3 length: 14 amino acids. Germline V gives CDR1 SGHAT, CDR2 FQDESV (reference sequence). V shed 1 base and J shed 5 bases, with 10 bases lying between them. The CDR3 loop is CASSLETGRDTQYF. DNA of the CDR3: TGTGCCAGCAGCTTAGAGACAGGTCGAGATACGCAGTATTTT.